A selection of T cell receptor beta chains follows, all from one sample in a study of blood T cell repertoires in COVID-19. The protocol was immunoSEQ multiplex PCR, while the TCRdb copy is restricted to in-frame clones and leaves out a portion. Of about 300,000 clones listed, over 75% are singletons. Material for sequencing was PBMCs or T cells enriched from blood (not recorded which). The receptors were gathered from a man younger than 45 who had recovered from COVID-19. Both conserved end residues are part of each CDR3. D genes are given only for firm matches. Where a row states a size, it is once, few, many or the class of an expanded clone; other rows omit it.

clone size,D gene,V gene,J gene,CDR3 DNA,CDR3 protein
once,NA,TRBV5-4,TRBJ2-5,TGTGCCAGCAGCTTGGCGGGGTTCGGGCGGGGAGAGACCCAGTACTTC,CASSLAGFGRGETQYF
NA,NA,TRBV10-3,TRBJ2-7,TGTGCCATCAGTGACGCTATTCCCGACTCAAGCTCCTACGAGCAGTACTTC,CAISDAIPDSSSYEQYF
NA,NA,TRBV5-1,TRBJ1-2,TGCGCCAGCAGCCACAAACAGGGTTGGGGCTATGGCTACACCTTC,CASSHKQGWGYGYTF
once,NA,TRBV30,TRBJ1-6,TGTGCCTGGAGTGTACAGGGCAGCACACCCCTCCACTTT,CAWSVQGSTPLHF
NA,NA,TRBV5-1,TRBJ2-1,TGCGCCAGCAGCTTGGAGGGGGATGAGCAGTTCTTC,CASSLEGDEQFF
NA,NA,TRBV7-9,TRBJ1-2,TGTGCCAGCAGCTTAGGTGACAGGTCTGGGGGTGGCTACACCTTC,CASSLGDRSGGGYTF
NA,NA,TRBV3-1/TRBV3-2,TRBJ1-1,TGTGCCAGCAGCCAAGTCGGCGGAATTGAAGCTTTCTTT,CASSQVGGIEAFF
NA,TRBD2,TRBV2,TRBJ2-5,TGTGCCAGCAGTACCACTAGCGGGGGAGGAGAGACCCAGTACTTC,CASSTTSGGGETQYF
NA,NA,TRBV4-1,TRBJ1-1,TGCGCCAGCAGTACGGGGGGAGGGTCTGTGAACACTGAAGCTTTCTTT,CASSTGGGSVNTEAFF
once,NA,TRBV5-5,TRBJ1-6,TGTGCCAGCAGCTTAGCCCCGGGACACCTAAATTCACCCCTCCACTTT,CASSLAPGHLNSPLHF
NA,NA,TRBV24-1,TRBJ2-1,TGTGCCACCAGTGACGCGCGGCTTGACAATGAGCAGTTCTTC,CATSDARLDNEQFF
NA,NA,TRBV29-1,TRBJ2-1,TGCAGCGCCCCAGTGGGCCCGAATGAGCAGTTCTTC,CSAPVGPNEQFF
NA,NA,TRBV11-2,TRBJ2-1,TGTGCCAGCAGCTTGGTGAGGAATTCTTACAATGAGCAGTTCTTC,CASSLVRNSYNEQFF
NA,NA,TRBV5-1,TRBJ1-1,TGCGCCAGCAGCCCGGGGAACACTGAAGCTTTCTTT,CASSPGNTEAFF
NA,NA,TRBV7-8,TRBJ1-5,TGTGCCAGCAGCCCCACTAATCAGCCCCAGCATTTT,CASSPTNQPQHF
NA,NA,TRBV6-4,TRBJ1-2,TGTGCCAGCAGTGAAGGAGTCGGCAGGGCCTATGGCTACACCTTC,CASSEGVGRAYGYTF
few,NA,TRBV11-3,TRBJ2-5,TGTGCCAGCAGCAGTTCGGTGTGGGAGACCCAGTACTTC,CASSSSVWETQYF
NA,NA,TRBV7-9,TRBJ2-7,TGTGCCATCCACAGGGACGGGGGGGAGCAGTACTTC,CAIHRDGGEQYF
NA,TRBD1,TRBV5-1,TRBJ1-5,TGCGCCAGCACCCATGGGAGTGGCAGGGGGTTTGTCGGCAATCAGCCCCAGCATTTT,CASTHGSGRGFVGNQPQHF
NA,TRBD1,TRBV5-8,TRBJ1-5,TGTGCCAGCAGATCGGACAGGGGGCACAGTCAGCCCCAGCATTTT,CASRSDRGHSQPQHF
few,NA,TRBV30,TRBJ2-5,TGTGCCTGGAGTGTCCGGTCTCGGGAGACCCAGTACTTC,CAWSVRSRETQYF
few,NA,TRBV4-1,TRBJ1-5,TGCGCCAGCAGCCACGCCTCAGGGGTAGGCAATCAGCCCCAGCATTTT,CASSHASGVGNQPQHF
NA,NA,TRBV11-3,TRBJ1-6,TGTGCCAGCAGGCGAACGGGGTCCACGTATAATTCACCCCTCCACTTT,CASRRTGSTYNSPLHF
NA,NA,TRBV6-5,TRBJ2-2,TGTGCCAGCAGTTACGGGGGGAGGTCGGGGAGTGAGCTGTTTTTT,CASSYGGRSGSELFF
NA,TRBD1,TRBV15,TRBJ1-3,TGTGCCACCAGCAGAAGGGACAGCTCTGGAAACACCATATATTTT,CATSRRDSSGNTIYF
NA,NA,TRBV6-4,TRBJ2-2,TGTGCCAGCAGTGACAGTGAGCGCGGGGAGCTGTTTTTT,CASSDSERGELFF
NA,NA,TRBV5-6,TRBJ2-7,TGTGCCAGCAGCTTTTCGGTGAGCTACGAGCAGTACTTC,CASSFSVSYEQYF